The next 5 T cell receptor beta chains were all read from a single sample in a study of T cells in Graves' hyperthyroidism and ophthalmopathy. RNA transcripts yielded amplified TCR beta CDR3 regions. An initial round of RT-PCR targeting the TCR CDR3 relied on the HTBI primer set. TCRdb re-analysed the multiplex PCR reads in MiXCR, keeping a single row per CDR3 protein. The table lists 300,000 or so distinct CDR3 sequences, over 20% of them singletons. Sequenced input: blood. The receptors shown here come from a woman aged 45-59 years with Graves' hyperthyroidism.

This clonotype was seen many times. Its ends do not fully match the called genes, so a read error is possible. J is TRBJ1-2 and V is TRBV6-6; tentatively, D is TRBD1 (6 bases). Germline V gene lookup returns CDR1 MNHNY and CDR2 SVGAGI (reference sequence). The length of the CDR3 is 13 residues. In DNA, the CDR3 is TGTGCTAGCAGTTACTCAGGGGAAAGGGGCTACACCTTC. The encoded protein is CASSYSGERGYTF.

This clonotype was counted a few times. The chain uses TRBV6-1 and TRBJ2-1, with 7 bases aligning to TRBD1. V was pared by 8 bases and J by 6 bases, with 4 bases of the junction left unmatched. Germline-derived CDR1 and CDR2 are MNHNS and SASEGT. The CDR3 loop spans 12 amino acids. The CDR3 nucleotides read TGTGCCAGCGGGGGACAGACCAATGAGCAGTTCTTC. It specifies CASGGQTNEQFF.

V is TRBV9 and J is TRBJ1-1; perhaps TRBD1 as D (5 bases). CDR1 SGDLS and CDR2 YYNGEE come from the germline V gene. V lost 3 bases and J lost 4, with 13 bases in between. This CDR3 is 14 amino acids long. The CDR3, as DNA: TGTGCCAGCAGCGACTCGACGGGGGGCACTGAAGCTTTCTTT. Translated, it gives CASSDSTGGTEAFF.

The chain has TRBV6-1 and TRBJ1-5; D gene unclear. Deletions cut 6 bases from V and 1 base from J, with 7 bases between. Germline assignment: CDR1 MNHNS and CDR2 SASEGT. The CDR3 is 13 residues long. CDR3 bases: TGTGCCAGCAGGAAGTGGAGCAATCAGCCCCAGCATTTT. Translation: CASRKWSNQPQHF.

This clonotype was observed at least ten times. This CDR3 reads CASSPDRFGEQYF. DNA of the CDR3: TGTGCCAGCAGTCCTGACAGGTTTGGCGAGCAGTACTTC. V and J are TRBV12-3 or TRBV12-4 and TRBJ2-7; the D gene is possibly TRBD1 (6 bases). V was trimmed by 5 bases and J by 6 bases, leaving 14 bases between them. The CDR3 has 13 amino acids.